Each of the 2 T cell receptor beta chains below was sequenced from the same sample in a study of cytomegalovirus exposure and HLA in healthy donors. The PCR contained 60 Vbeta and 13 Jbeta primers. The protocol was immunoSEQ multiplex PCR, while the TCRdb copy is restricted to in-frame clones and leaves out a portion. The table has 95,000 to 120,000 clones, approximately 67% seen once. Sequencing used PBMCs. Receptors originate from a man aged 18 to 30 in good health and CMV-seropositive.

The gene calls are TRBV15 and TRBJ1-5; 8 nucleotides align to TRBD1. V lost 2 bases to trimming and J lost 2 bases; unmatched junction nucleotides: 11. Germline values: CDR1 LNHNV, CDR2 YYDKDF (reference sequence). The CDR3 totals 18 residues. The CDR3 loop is CATSRPNRGVSGNQPQHF. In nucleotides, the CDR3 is TGTGCCACCAGCAGACCCAACAGGGGGGTGAGTGGCAATCAGCCCCAGCATTTT.

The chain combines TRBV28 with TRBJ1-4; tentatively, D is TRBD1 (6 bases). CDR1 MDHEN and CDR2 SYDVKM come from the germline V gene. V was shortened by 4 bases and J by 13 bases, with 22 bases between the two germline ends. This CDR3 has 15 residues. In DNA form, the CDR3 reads TGTGCCAGCAGTTCTCTGACAGGCCGACCTCAGATACTGTTTTTT. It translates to CASSSLTGRPQILFF.